A single TCR beta chain is shown here with its context. The CDR3 loop spans 14 amino acids. The germline V gene has CDR1 SGHNT and CDR2 YENEEA. The V end lost 3 bases, the J end lost 1 base, and 6 bases lay between the germline ends. The entry originates in a study of early stage breast cancer tumors. Study summary: Roughly 9.6-fold was the mean read coverage per sample.

Assay used: immunoSEQ multiplex PCR; TCRdb lists only in-frame clones, some missing. The sample carries tens of thousands of clones, 70% to 80% recorded once. This chain joins TRBV11-3 and TRBJ2-2; D unresolved. This sequence originates from a person aged 25 to 39 with breast cancer. Sequences were obtained from blood. CDR3 sequence reads: CASSFAVNTGELFF. CDR3 nucleotide sequence: TGTGCCAGCAGCTTTGCAGTGAACACCGGGGAGCTGTTTTTT.